Below are 26 T cell receptor beta chains sequenced from a single sample in a study of CD8 T cells in ankylosing spondylitis. From the 5' RACE reads, TCRdb called clonotypes with MiXCR, one entry per CDR3 protein. The data hold under 150,000 distinct CDR3 sequences, with more than 7% observed a single time. Material for sequencing was synovial fluid, either unsorted or a sorted T cell fraction (not recorded which). All receptors derive from a male donor with ankylosing spondylitis.

This clonotype was picked up a small number of times. The rearrangement uses TRBV12-3 or TRBV12-4 and TRBJ2-3; 9 nucleotides agree with TRBD1. This CDR3 region has 14 residues. The junction had 4 bases not matched to a gene; V was cut back by 7 bases and J by 2 bases. CDR3 DNA sequence: TGTGCCAGCACCCACAGGGGGCACACAGATACGCAGTATTTT. As protein: CASTHRGHTDTQYF.

This clonotype was counted only a few times. V gene TRBV7-2 combines with J gene TRBJ2-7; 9 nucleotides line up with TRBD1. There are 15 residues in the CDR3. The V segment lost 3 bases and the J segment 0 bases; nucleotides outside the gene matches: 3. Germline V gives CDR1 SGHTA, CDR2 FQGNSA. DNA of the CDR3: TGTGCCAGCAGCTTGACAGGGGGGACCTCCTACGAGCAGTACTTC. It yields the protein CASSLTGGTSYEQYF. Drawing the rest from reference TRBV7-2 and TRBJ2-7, the complete variable domain is GAGVSQSPSNKVTEKGKDVELRCDPISGHTALYWYRQSLGQGLEFLIYFQGNSAPDKSGLPSDRFSAERTGGSVSTLTIQRTQQEDSAVYLCASSLTGGTSYEQYFGPGTRLTVT.

A few counts support this clonotype. The chain is built from TRBV12-3 or TRBV12-4 and TRBJ2-1; unclear D gene. This CDR3 comprises 12 residues. Trimming removed 3 bases from V and 8 bases from J, with 8 bases in between. Written as DNA, the CDR3 is TGTGCCAGCAGTTTCAACTCGGATGAGCAGTTCTTC. The encoded protein is CASSFNSDEQFF.

This clonotype has ten or more counts. This chain uses TRBV5-1 with TRBJ2-7; 7 nucleotides match TRBD1. The CDR3 covers 12 residues. The J segment lost 6 bases and the V segment lost 5 bases, leaving 5 bases of the junction unmatched. Germline V gene lookup returns CDR1 SGHRS and CDR2 YFSETQ. In nucleotides, the CDR3 is TGCGCCAGCAGGTCGGACAGGTCCGAGCAGTACTTC. As protein: CASRSDRSEQYF.

At least ten counts were recorded for this clonotype. The CDR3: CAATGGAPNTGELFF. CDR3 in DNA: TGTGCCGCCACAGGGGGGGCCCCGAACACCGGGGAGCTGTTTTTT. The chain combines TRBV24-1 with TRBJ2-2, with a weak D call TRBD1 (8 bases). This CDR3 has 15 residues. Deletions cut 12 bases from V and 0 bases from J, with 16 bases between. Germline values: CDR1 KGHDR, CDR2 SFDVKD.

This clonotype was counted at least ten times. The J gene is TRBJ1-1, the V gene TRBV20-1; no clear D gene. Germline CDR1 is DFQATT and CDR2 is SNEGSKA (reference sequence). Trimming took 0 bases from V and 11 from J, leaving 10 bases between them. CDR3 size: 11 residues. CDR3 in amino acids: CSARDQSQAFF. CDR3 bases: TGCAGTGCTAGAGATCAATCGCAGGCTTTCTTT.

This clonotype was found many times. The chain links TRBV20-1 to TRBJ2-7; possible D gene TRBD2, 5 bases. Per germline, CDR1 DFQATT and CDR2 SNEGSKA (reference sequence). Trimming removed 6 bases from V and 7 bases from J, with 16 bases in between. The CDR3 has 12 amino acids. CDR3 sequence reads: CSADAKRGEQYF. The CDR3 DNA reads as TGCAGTGCCGACGCGAAACGAGGGGAGCAGTACTTC.

The chain has TRBV11-3 and TRBJ2-5; the D gene is possibly TRBD1 (6 bases). V lost 5 bases, J lost 4 bases, and 11 bases lay in between. This CDR3 comprises 13 residues. Looked up from germline, CDR1 is SGHNT and CDR2 is YENEEA. CDR3 DNA sequence: TGTGCCAGCAGCGGGGGCCGGCGAGAGACCCAGTACTTC. Amino acids: CASSGGRRETQYF.

The sample holds many counts of this clonotype. The chain links TRBV6-6 to TRBJ2-7, with D tentatively TRBD1 or TRBD2 (5 bases each). Trimming left V 0 bases short and J 6 bases short, with 9 bases between. The CDR3 is 13 residues long. In germline, CDR1 is MNHNY, CDR2 SVGAGI (reference sequence). CDR3 coding DNA: TGTGCCAGCAGTTACTCAGGGGAGTCCGAGCAGTACTTC. It translates to CASSYSGESEQYF.

This clonotype was seen many times. The chain carries TRBV6-1 and TRBJ2-7; D unclear. The CDR3 is made up of 14 amino acids. Germline CDR1 and CDR2: MNHNS and SASEGT. Trimming removed 5 bases at V and 7 bases at J, with 18 bases between. DNA for the CDR3: TGTGCCAGCAGTCTCCATACCGGCTCAGTGGAGCAGTACTTC. Translation: CASSLHTGSVEQYF.

Many counts were recorded for this clonotype. The chain employs TRBV10-3 and TRBJ1-1; TRBD1 aligns across 9 bases. Germline V gene sequence: CDR1 ENHRY, CDR2 SYGVKD. V shed 4 bases and J 2 bases; nucleotides not matched to a gene: 5. The CDR3 spans 15 residues. The CDR3 DNA follows: TGTGCCATCAGTGTGGGACAGGGAATAAACACTGAAGCTTTCTTT. This sequence encodes CAISVGQGINTEAFF.

J is TRBJ2-5 and V is TRBV20-1; no clear D. CDR1 DFQATT and CDR2 SNEGSKA come from the germline V gene (reference sequence). This CDR3 has 13 residues. Trimming pared 2 bases from V and 2 bases from J, leaving 9 bases between. The DNA for the CDR3 is TGCAGTGCTAGACGGAACCCACAAGAGACCCAGTACTTC. Protein sequence: CSARRNPQETQYF.

This sequence joins TRBV2 and TRBJ2-7; D uncertain. V was shortened by 2 bases and J by 3 bases, with 11 bases between the two germline ends. Germline CDR1 SNHLY, CDR2 FYNNEI. The CDR3 totals 14 residues. For the CDR3, the DNA is TGTGCCAGCAGTGAACTGGCAGGAGACTACGAGCAGTACTTC. Its protein product is CASSELAGDYEQYF. Full variable domain (remainder filled in from reference TRBV2 and TRBJ2-7): EPEVTQTPSHQVTQMGQEVILRCVPISNHLYFYWYRQILGQKVEFLVSFYNNEISEKSEIFDDQFSVERPDGSNFTLKIRSTKLEDSAMYFCASSELAGDYEQYFGPGTRLTVT.

The chain has TRBV20-1 and TRBJ2-7; 9 nucleotides match TRBD2. Germline V gene sequence: CDR1 DFQATT, CDR2 SNEGSKA (reference sequence). The CDR3 is 14 amino acids. With 6 bases clipped from V and 3 bases from J, the junction kept 9 bases outside the gene matches. This chain's CDR3 is CSALAGVRYYEQYF. CDR3 coding DNA: TGCAGTGCATTAGCGGGAGTGAGGTACTACGAGCAGTACTTC.

This clonotype was counted only a few times. The chain recombines TRBV4-2 with TRBJ1-5; D is unresolved. V lost 1 base and J lost 8, with 6 bases in between. The CDR3 is made up of 12 amino acids. CDR1 is LGHNA, CDR2 YNFKEQ, per germline. CDR3 region: CASSQVNEPQHF. In DNA form, the CDR3 reads TGTGCCAGCAGCCAAGTGAACGAGCCCCAGCATTTT.

This clonotype showed up just a few times. The chain has TRBV2 and TRBJ2-5; D is undetermined. The CDR3 spans 14 residues. Germline V CDR1 and CDR2: SNHLY, FYNNEI. Trimming took off 2 bases at V and 3 bases at J, with 10 bases between the two ends. The CDR3 here is CASSERWPEETQYF. The CDR3 DNA reads TGTGCCAGCAGTGAAAGGTGGCCGGAAGAGACCCAGTACTTC.

This clonotype appeared a few times. This chain connects TRBV20-1 to TRBJ2-1; 9 positions match TRBD2. The germline CDR1 and CDR2 sequences are DFQATT and SNEGSKA (reference sequence). V was pared by 0 bases and J by 4 bases, with 7 bases of the junction left unmatched. This CDR3 is built from 16 residues. CDR3 in DNA: TGCAGTGCTAGAGATTTTAGAGCGGGGGGTTACAATGAGCAGTTCTTC. This codes for CSARDFRAGGYNEQFF.

This clonotype appeared many times. Compared with germline, one end of the junction differs, possibly owing to a read error. This chain uses TRBV7-7 with TRBJ1-2; D uncertain. The CDR3 runs 10 residues. The germline CDR1 and CDR2 sequences are SSHAT and FNYEAQ (reference sequence). CDR3 in amino acids: CASSLGGYTF. DNA of the CDR3: TGTGCTAGCAGCTTAGGGGGCTACACCTTC.

This clonotype appeared a few times. The rearrangement uses TRBV2 and TRBJ1-4; TRBD1 might be the D (5 bases). The CDR3 consists of 14 residues. The germline V gene has CDR1 SNHLY and CDR2 FYNNEI. V lost 6 bases and J 2 bases, leaving 10 bases between the germline ends. The CDR3 nucleotides are TGTGCCAGCAGAGACAGATCGACTAATGAAAAACTGTTTTTT. Protein sequence: CASRDRSTNEKLFF.

In this sample, this clonotype turned up many times. The chain joins TRBV20-1 to TRBJ1-2; D unclear. V lost 0 bases, J lost 1 base, and 3 bases lay in between. CDR1 and CDR2 from the germline V gene are DFQATT and SNEGSKA (reference sequence). The CDR3 runs to 12 residues. The DNA of the CDR3 is TGCAGTGCTAGAGATAATAACTATGGCTACACCTTC. Translating gives CSARDNNYGYTF.

This clonotype was recorded at least ten times. The chain has TRBV20-1 and TRBJ2-7; the match to TRBD1 covers 11 bases. Germline V gene sequence: CDR1 DFQATT, CDR2 SNEGSKA (reference sequence). The trim removed 0 bases at V and 6 bases at J, leaving 4 bases unmatched. This CDR3 has 14 residues. The CDR3 nucleotides read TGCAGTGCTAGAGATGGGACAGGGGGAGGCGAGCAGTACTTC. It yields the protein CSARDGTGGGEQYF.

This clonotype was counted at least ten times. This chain uses TRBV20-1 with TRBJ2-2; the D gene is possibly TRBD1 (5 bases). Germline CDR1 and CDR2: DFQATT and SNEGSKA (reference sequence). Between the trimmed V and J ends, which lost 5 bases and 1 base, there was a span of 8 bases. The CDR3 has 13 amino acids. CDR3 nucleotide sequence: TGCAGTGCTTATCAGGGGAACACCGGGGAGCTGTTTTTT. Encoded protein: CSAYQGNTGELFF.

In this sample, this clonotype turned up many times. The J gene is TRBJ2-5, the V gene TRBV28; 7 bases are a match to TRBD1. Germline CDR1 is MDHEN and CDR2 is SYDVKM. The ends lost 5 bases at V and 4 bases at J; junction bases unmatched: 7. The CDR3 is 14 amino acids. The CDR3 spells CASSTGYRGETQYF. The DNA of the CDR3 is TGTGCCAGCAGTACCGGTTACAGGGGAGAGACCCAGTACTTC.

This rearrangement joins TRBV20-1 to TRBJ2-5; possibly TRBD1 for D (6 bases). Germline V gene lookup returns CDR1 DFQATT and CDR2 SNEGSKA (reference sequence). The length of the CDR3 is 18 residues. V lost 6 bases, J lost 4 bases, and 30 bases lay in between. Here the CDR3 DNA reads TGCAGTGCCCTGCTCGATTTATTGGACAGCCCGCGACGAGAGACCCAGTACTTC. It encodes CSALLDLLDSPRRETQYF.

This rearrangement joins TRBV4-1 to TRBJ2-5, with TRBD2 identical over 9 bases. Unmatched junction bases numbered 13, after V lost 0 bases and J lost 5 bases. CDR3 size: 18 residues. Germline-derived CDR1 and CDR2 are MGHRA and YSYEKL. CDR3 sequence: CASSQEGGSGRERETQYF. Written as DNA, the CDR3 is TGCGCCAGCAGCCAAGAAGGCGGTAGCGGGAGAGAGAGGGAGACCCAGTACTTC.

The CDR3 sequence is CAISDRKDTEAFF. The DNA for the CDR3 is TGTGCCATCAGTGACAGGAAAGACACTGAAGCTTTCTTT. The genes are TRBV10-3 and TRBJ1-1; D unresolved. The CDR3 covers 13 residues. Germline loops: CDR1 ENHRY, CDR2 SYGVKD. Trimming removed 3 bases at V and 3 bases at J, with 8 bases between.